The clone carrying this TCR beta chain was picked up a small number of times. Its antigen is not known. Before extraction, the whole blood was not fractionated, and total RNA was taken from it. This record comes from a study of human T cells and chemical hapten exposure. Unique molecular identifiers were attached to individual cDNA molecules within the library. Authors' data handling: Individual samples carried between roughly 23,224 and 700,000 TCRs, with around 96,000 as the median. TCRdb itself ran the reads through MiXCR, one entry per CDR3 protein. Clone size and V and J calls follow TCRdb, not the original study. The sample lists about 120,000 distinct CDR3 sequences, 8.5% to 9% occurring once. Study results and limitations: DPC sensitization did not alter TCRs above 1 in 1000 frequency.

Trimming removed 1 base from V and 4 bases from J; junction bases left unmatched: 6. Germline V lookup: CDR1 LGHNA, CDR2 YSLEER. This CDR3 contains 17 residues. The clonotype comes from a human donor in good health. Some clones in this sample may be carry-over from other donors' samples. The chain combines TRBV4-3 with TRBJ2-2; 10 bases line up with TRBD1. Sequencing was carried out using whole blood. CDR3 amino acids: CASSQGPGTGVTGELFF. The CDR3, as DNA: TGCGCCAGCAGCCAAGGTCCCGGGACAGGGGTCACCGGGGAGCTGTTTTTT.